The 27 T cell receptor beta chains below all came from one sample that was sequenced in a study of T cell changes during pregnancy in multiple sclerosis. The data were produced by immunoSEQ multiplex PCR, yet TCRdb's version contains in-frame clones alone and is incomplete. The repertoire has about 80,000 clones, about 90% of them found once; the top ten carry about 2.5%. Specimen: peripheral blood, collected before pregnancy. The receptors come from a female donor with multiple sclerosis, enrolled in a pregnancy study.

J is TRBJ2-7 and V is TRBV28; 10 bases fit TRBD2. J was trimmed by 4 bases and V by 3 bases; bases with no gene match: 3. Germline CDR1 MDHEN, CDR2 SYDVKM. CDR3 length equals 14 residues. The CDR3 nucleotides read TGTGCCAGCAGTTTCCCGACTAGCGGGTACGAGCAGTACTTC. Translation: CASSFPTSGYEQYF. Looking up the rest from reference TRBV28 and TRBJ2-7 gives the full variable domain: DVKVTQSSRYLVKRTGEKVFLECVQDMDHENMFWYRQDPGLGLRLIYFSYDVKMKEKGDIPEGYSVSREKKERFSLILESASTNQTSMYLCASSFPTSGYEQYFGPGTRLTVT.

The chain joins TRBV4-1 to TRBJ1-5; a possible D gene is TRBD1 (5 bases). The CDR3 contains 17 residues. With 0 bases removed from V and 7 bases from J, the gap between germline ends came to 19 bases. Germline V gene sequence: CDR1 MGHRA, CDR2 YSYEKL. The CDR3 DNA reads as TGCGCCAGCAGCCAAGATTTCCGGCAGGGTCTCGGACAGCCCCAGCATTTT. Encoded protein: CASSQDFRQGLGQPQHF.

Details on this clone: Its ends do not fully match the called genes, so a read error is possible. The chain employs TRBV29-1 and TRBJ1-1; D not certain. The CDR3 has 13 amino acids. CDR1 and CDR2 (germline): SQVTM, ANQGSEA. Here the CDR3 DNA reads TGCAGCGTTGAACTATCGGTGGGCACTGAGGCTTTCTTT. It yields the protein CSVELSVGTEAFF.

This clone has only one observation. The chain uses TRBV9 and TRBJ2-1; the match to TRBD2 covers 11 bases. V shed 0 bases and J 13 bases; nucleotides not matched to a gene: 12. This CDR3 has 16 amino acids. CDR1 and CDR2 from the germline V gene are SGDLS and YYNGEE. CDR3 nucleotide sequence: TGTGCCAGCAGCGTAGGGTGGGGGACTAGCGGAGACGTCCAGTTCTTC. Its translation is CASSVGWGTSGDVQFF.

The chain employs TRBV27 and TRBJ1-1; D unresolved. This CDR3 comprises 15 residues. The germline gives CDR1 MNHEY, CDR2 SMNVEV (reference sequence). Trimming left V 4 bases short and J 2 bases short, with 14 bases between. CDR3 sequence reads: CASSSRGPRNTEAFF. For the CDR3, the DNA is TGTGCCAGCAGTTCCCGGGGTCCTCGAAACACTGAAGCTTTCTTT.

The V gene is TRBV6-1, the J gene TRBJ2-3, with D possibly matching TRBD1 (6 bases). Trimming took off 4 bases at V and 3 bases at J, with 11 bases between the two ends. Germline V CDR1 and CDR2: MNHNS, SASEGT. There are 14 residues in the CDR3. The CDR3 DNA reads TGTGCCAGCAGTGGACAGGTTGGAACAGATACGCAGTATTTT. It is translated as CASSGQVGTDTQYF.

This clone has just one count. The CDR3 loop is CASSMDRRREKLFF. CDR3 sequence (DNA): TGTGCCAGCAGTATGGACAGGCGGAGAGAAAAACTGTTTTTT. V is TRBV28 and J is TRBJ1-4, with 7 bases matching TRBD1. The CDR3 spans 14 residues. Germline loops: CDR1 MDHEN, CDR2 SYDVKM. V shed 5 bases, J shed 8 bases, and the junction held 8 bases outside the gene matches.

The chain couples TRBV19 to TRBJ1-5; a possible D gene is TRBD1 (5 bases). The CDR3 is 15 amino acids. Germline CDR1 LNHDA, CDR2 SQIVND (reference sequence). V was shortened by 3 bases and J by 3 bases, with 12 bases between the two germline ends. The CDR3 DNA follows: TGTGCCAGTAGTATTACAGGTATTTTCAATCAGCCCCAGCATTTT. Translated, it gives CASSITGIFNQPQHF.

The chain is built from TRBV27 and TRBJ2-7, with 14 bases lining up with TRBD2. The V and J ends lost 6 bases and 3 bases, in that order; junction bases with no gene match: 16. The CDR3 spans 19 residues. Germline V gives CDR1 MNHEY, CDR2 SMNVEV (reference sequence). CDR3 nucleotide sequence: TGTGCCAGCAGCTCATTTTGGGGGACTAGCGGGAGACAAGACTACGAGCAGTACTTC. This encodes CASSSFWGTSGRQDYEQYF.

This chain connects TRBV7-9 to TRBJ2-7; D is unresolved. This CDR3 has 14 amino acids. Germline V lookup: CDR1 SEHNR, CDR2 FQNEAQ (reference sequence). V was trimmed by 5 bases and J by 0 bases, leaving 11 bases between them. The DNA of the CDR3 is TGTGCCAGCAGCCTCCCGGGTCCCTCCTACGAGCAGTACTTC. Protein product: CASSLPGPSYEQYF. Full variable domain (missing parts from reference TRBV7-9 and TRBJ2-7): DTGVSQNPRHKITKRGQNVTFRCDPISEHNRLYWYRQTLGQGPEFLTYFQNEAQLEKSRLLSDRFSAERPKGSFSTLEIQRTEQGDSAMYLCASSLPGPSYEQYFGPGTRLTVT.

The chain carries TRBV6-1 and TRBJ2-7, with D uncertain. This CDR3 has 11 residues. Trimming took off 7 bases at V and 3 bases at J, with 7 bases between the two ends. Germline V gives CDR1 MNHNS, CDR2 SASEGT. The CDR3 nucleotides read TGTGCCAGCATGGAGAGCTACGAGCAGTACTTC. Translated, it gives CASMESYEQYF.

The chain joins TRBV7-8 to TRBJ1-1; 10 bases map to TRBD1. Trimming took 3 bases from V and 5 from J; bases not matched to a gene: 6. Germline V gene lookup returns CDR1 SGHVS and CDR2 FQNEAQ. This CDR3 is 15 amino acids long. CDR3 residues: CASSFSTGGTTEAFF. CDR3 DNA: TGTGCCAGCAGCTTTTCGACAGGGGGCACGACTGAAGCTTTCTTT.

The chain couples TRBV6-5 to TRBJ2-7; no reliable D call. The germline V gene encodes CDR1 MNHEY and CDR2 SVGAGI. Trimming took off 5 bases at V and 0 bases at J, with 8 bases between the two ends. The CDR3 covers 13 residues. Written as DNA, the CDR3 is TGTGCCAGCAGTCCGTCCCTCTCCTACGAGCAGTACTTC. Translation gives CASSPSLSYEQYF.

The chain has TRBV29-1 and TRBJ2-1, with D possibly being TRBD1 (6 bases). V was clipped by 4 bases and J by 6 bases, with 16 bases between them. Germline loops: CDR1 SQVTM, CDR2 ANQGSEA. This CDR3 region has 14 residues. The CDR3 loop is CSVGADSSRNEQFF. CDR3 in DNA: TGCAGCGTTGGAGCGGACAGCAGCCGCAATGAGCAGTTCTTC.

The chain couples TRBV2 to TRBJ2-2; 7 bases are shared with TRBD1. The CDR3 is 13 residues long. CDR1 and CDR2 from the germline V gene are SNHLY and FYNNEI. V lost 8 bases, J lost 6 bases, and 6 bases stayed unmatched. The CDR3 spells CASETGLSGELFF. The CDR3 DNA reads TGTGCCAGCGAGACAGGGCTCTCCGGGGAGCTGTTTTTT.

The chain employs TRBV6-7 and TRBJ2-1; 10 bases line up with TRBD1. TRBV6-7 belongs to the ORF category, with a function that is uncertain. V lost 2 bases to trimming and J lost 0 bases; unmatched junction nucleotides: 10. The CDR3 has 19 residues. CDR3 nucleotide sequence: TGTGCCAGCAGTTACACCCGGGACAGGGGACAGAGCTCCTACAATGAGCAGTTCTTC. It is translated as CASSYTRDRGQSSYNEQFF.

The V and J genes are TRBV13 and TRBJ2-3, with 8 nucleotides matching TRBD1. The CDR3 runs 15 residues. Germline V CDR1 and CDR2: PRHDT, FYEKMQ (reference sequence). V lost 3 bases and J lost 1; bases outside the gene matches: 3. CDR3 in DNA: TGTGCCAGCAGCTTCACAGGGGGTGGCACAGATACGCAGTATTTT. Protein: CASSFTGGGTDTQYF.

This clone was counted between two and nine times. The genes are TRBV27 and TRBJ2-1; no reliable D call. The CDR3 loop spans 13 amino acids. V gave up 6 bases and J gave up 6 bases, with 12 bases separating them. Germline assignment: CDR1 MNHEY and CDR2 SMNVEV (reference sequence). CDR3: CASSPTIRNEQFF. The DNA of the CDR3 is TGTGCCAGCAGCCCAACTATCCGCAATGAGCAGTTCTTC.

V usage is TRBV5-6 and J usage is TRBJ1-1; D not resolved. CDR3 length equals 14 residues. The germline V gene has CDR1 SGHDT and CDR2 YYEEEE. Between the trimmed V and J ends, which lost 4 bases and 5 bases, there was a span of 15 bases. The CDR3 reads CASSTWADLTEAFF. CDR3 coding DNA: TGTGCCAGCAGCACGTGGGCCGATCTGACTGAAGCTTTCTTT.

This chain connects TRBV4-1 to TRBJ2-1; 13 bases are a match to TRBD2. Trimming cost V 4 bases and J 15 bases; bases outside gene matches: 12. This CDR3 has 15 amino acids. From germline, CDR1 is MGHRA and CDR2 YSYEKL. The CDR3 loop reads CASSRIGLAGAFLFF. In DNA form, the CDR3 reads TGCGCCAGCAGCCGGATAGGACTAGCGGGAGCCTTTCTGTTCTTC.

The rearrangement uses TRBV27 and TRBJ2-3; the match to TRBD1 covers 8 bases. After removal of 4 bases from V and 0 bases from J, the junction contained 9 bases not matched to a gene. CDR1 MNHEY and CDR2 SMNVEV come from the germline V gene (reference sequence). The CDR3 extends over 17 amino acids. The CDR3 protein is CASSSIHGTGSTDTQYF. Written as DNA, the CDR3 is TGTGCCAGCAGTTCAATTCACGGGACAGGTAGCACAGATACGCAGTATTTT.

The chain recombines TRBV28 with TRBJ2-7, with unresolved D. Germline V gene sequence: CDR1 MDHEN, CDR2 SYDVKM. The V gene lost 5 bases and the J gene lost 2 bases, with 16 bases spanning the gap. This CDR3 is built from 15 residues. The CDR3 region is CASSRNPVGAYEQYF. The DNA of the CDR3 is TGTGCCAGCAGTCGGAACCCGGTAGGAGCCTACGAGCAGTACTTC.

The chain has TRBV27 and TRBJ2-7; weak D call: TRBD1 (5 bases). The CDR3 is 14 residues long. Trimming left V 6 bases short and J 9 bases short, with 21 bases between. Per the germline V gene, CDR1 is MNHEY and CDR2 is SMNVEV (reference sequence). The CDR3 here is CASRTGPVSAVQYF. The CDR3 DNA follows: TGTGCCAGCAGAACAGGTCCGGTGTCTGCGGTGCAGTACTTC.

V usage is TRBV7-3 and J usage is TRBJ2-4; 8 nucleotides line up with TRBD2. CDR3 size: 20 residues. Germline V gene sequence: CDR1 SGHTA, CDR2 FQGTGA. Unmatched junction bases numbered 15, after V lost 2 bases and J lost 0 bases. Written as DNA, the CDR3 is TGTGCCAGCAGCTTATTACCACCTTCTAGCGGGCAGATAGCCAAAAACATTCAGTACTTC. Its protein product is CASSLLPPSSGQIAKNIQYF.

The CDR3 coding sequence is TGCAGCGTCGACAGGGGCTATGGCTACACCTTC. Translation: CSVDRGYGYTF. The V call is TRBV29-1, the J call TRBJ1-2; 8 nucleotides match TRBD1. The length of the CDR3 is 11 residues. V lost 6 bases, J lost 4 bases, and 1 base stayed unmatched. In germline, CDR1 is SQVTM, CDR2 ANQGSEA.

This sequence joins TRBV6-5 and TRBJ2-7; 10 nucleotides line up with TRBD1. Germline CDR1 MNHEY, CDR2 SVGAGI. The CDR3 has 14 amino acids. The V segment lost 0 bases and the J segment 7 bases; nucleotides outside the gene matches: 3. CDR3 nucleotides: TGTGCCAGCAGTTACTCCGGGACAGGGGAAGAGCAGTACTTC. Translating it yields CASSYSGTGEEQYF.

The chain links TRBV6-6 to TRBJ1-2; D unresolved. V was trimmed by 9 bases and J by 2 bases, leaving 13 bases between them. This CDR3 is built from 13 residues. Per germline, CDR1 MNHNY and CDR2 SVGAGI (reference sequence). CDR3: CASQTRSNYGYTF. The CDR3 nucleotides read TGTGCCAGTCAGACTAGGTCAAACTATGGCTACACCTTC.